What follows is one T cell receptor beta chain and its context. Generated by immunoSEQ multiplex PCR, the TCRdb table keeps only in-frame clones and is missing some. The sample includes roughly 18,000 clones, almost 85% of them seen just once. The V gene lost 0 bases and the J gene lost 0 bases, with 8 bases spanning the gap. Germline CDR1 reads MGHRA; CDR2 reads YSYEKL. The CDR3 has 15 residues. The sample comes from a study of OX40 agonist ivuxolimab in advanced cancers. This TCR was sampled from an adult with an advanced solid tumor such as melanoma, head and neck, liver or kidney cancer. Here the sequenced sample was CD4+ or CD8+ T cells sorted from blood, taken in a trial of the OX40 agonist ivuxolimab. The chain links TRBV4-1 to TRBJ2-5, with D unresolved. CDR3 loop: CASSQDLLYQETQYF. CDR3 in DNA: TGCGCCAGCAGCCAAGACCTGCTGTACCAAGAGACCCAGTACTTC.